The sequence of this TCR beta chain was determined in a study of beta chain features in type 1 diabetes. This clone was observed a handful of times. This CDR3 spans 16 amino acids. The V gene end was trimmed by 5 bases and the J gene end by 2 bases; junction bases not matched to a gene: 9. The V gene's germline CDR1 is SGHKS and CDR2 YYEKEE (reference sequence). Isolated RNA was reverse transcribed in full, so expressed TCRB transcripts were sequenced. Sequencing used immunoSEQ multiplex PCR; TCRdb keeps in-frame clones, though not all of them. Here the sample spans about 620,000 clones, 15% to 17% being singletons.

The chain carries TRBV5-5 and TRBJ1-1; 10 bases are shared with TRBD1. The source material was naive CD4+ T cells from blood. The sequence was obtained from a man between 18 and 35 years old in good health. This chain's CDR3 is CASRDGQGVGNTEAFF. CDR3 nucleotides: TGTGCCAGCAGGGATGGACAGGGGGTGGGAAACACTGAAGCTTTCTTT.